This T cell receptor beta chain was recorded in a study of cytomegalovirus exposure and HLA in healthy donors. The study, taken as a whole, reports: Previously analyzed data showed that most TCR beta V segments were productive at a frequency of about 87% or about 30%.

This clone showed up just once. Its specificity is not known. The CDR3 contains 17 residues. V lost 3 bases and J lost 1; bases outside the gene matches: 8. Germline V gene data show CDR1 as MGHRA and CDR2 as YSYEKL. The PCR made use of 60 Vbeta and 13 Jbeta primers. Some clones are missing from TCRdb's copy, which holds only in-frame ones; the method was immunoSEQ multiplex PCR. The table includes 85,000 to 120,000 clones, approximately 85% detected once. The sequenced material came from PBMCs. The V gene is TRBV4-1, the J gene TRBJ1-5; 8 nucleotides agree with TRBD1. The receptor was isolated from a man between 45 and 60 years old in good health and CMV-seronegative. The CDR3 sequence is CASSQYLTGESNQPQHF. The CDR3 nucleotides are TGCGCCAGCAGCCAGTACCTGACAGGGGAGAGCAATCAGCCCCAGCATTTT.